These 2 T cell receptor beta chains were all obtained from the same sample, sequenced in a study of graft-versus-host responses after intestinal transplantation. No antigen has been assigned to these receptors. The protocol was immunoSEQ multiplex PCR, while the TCRdb copy is restricted to in-frame clones and leaves out a portion. The table shows about 36,000 clones, with around 94% occurring only once. Material: unstimulated CD4+ T cells sorted from spleen or lymph node cells, obtained before transplant. These TCRs come from a human donor who was the organ donor for an intestinal transplant.

The chain recombines TRBV7-2 with TRBJ2-1; 15 bases are a match to TRBD2. The V gene's germline CDR1 is SGHTA and CDR2 FQGNSA. CDR3 length: 15 residues. V trimming: 1 base; J trimming: 9 bases; junction bases outside the gene matches: 1. The CDR3 coding sequence is TGTGCCAGCAGCTTAGGGACTAGCGGGAGGGGTGAGCAGTTCTTC. It encodes CASSLGTSGRGEQFF.

The chain couples TRBV5-4 to TRBJ2-7; 7 nucleotides align to TRBD1. Germline CDR1 is SGHNT and CDR2 is YYREEE (reference sequence). This CDR3 has 14 amino acids. The ends lost 3 bases at V and 2 bases at J; junction bases unmatched: 5. CDR3 region: CASSSLGTAYEQYF. The CDR3 DNA follows: TGTGCCAGCAGCTCTCTCGGGACAGCCTACGAGCAGTACTTC.